One sample yielded the 16 T cell receptor beta chains listed below, sequenced in a study of early T cells in non-severe SARS-CoV-2 infection. One entry per CDR3 protein, called by TCRdb with MiXCR from the 5' RACE reads. The repertoire holds about 35,000 distinct CDR3 sequences, with about 3.8% as singletons. Material: whole blood. All receptors derive from an adult who was a healthcare worker with PCR-confirmed SARS-CoV-2 infection or an uninfected control (not recorded which).

This chain links TRBV3-1 with TRBJ2-7; no clear D gene. The CDR3 contains 15 residues. The V end was cut by 1 base, the J end by 0 bases, with 10 bases between. Germline lookup yields CDR1 LGHDT and CDR2 YNNKEL (reference sequence). In DNA form, the CDR3 reads TGTGCCAGCAGCCAAGCACCGGGTCCCTCCTACGAGCAGTACTTC. Translating gives CASSQAPGPSYEQYF.

With regard to this clonotype: This clone may be a read error of a much larger clone one base away. This CDR3 reads CASSAAGTGVNTEAFF. CDR3 nucleotides: TGTGCCAGCTCAGCCGCCGGGACAGGGGTTAACACTGAAGCTTTCTTT. This rearrangement joins TRBV18 to TRBJ1-1; 10 nucleotides match TRBD1. This CDR3 is 16 amino acids long. Trimming at V came to 5 bases and at J to 2 bases, leaving 8 bases not matched to a gene. From germline, CDR1 is KGHSH and CDR2 LQKENI.

This clonotype was seen many times. V usage is TRBV7-6 and J usage is TRBJ2-1, with TRBD2 matching over 7 bases. The CDR3 is 16 residues long. Germline-derived CDR1 and CDR2 are SGHVS and FNYEAQ. Trimming cost V 3 bases and J 4 bases; bases outside gene matches: 9. The CDR3, as DNA: TGTGCCAGCAGCTTTGACCTAGCGGTGGAGTACAATGAGCAGTTCTTC. Its translation: CASSFDLAVEYNEQFF.

This clonotype was picked up many times. This chain uses TRBV4-3 with TRBJ1-2; D is perhaps TRBD1 (6 bases). This CDR3 contains 15 residues. The germline CDR1 and CDR2 sequences are LGHNA and YSLEER. Trimming shortened V by 4 bases and J by 2 bases, and 14 bases separated the two germline ends. The CDR3 here is CASSPQVQGNYGYTF. The CDR3 bases are TGCGCCAGCAGCCCCCAAGTTCAGGGGAACTATGGCTACACCTTC.

In its sample, this clonotype was seen many times. The rearrangement links TRBV7-2 to TRBJ1-2, with 10 bases aligning to TRBD1. V was pared by 5 bases and J by 4 bases, with 4 bases of the junction left unmatched. In germline, CDR1 is SGHTA, CDR2 FQGNSA. This CDR3 has 14 residues. Here the CDR3 reads CASSTDRGPYGYTF. The DNA of the CDR3 is TGTGCCAGCAGCACCGACAGGGGGCCCTATGGCTACACCTTC.

This clonotype showed up many times. This chain joins TRBV27 and TRBJ2-5; 10 nucleotides line up with TRBD2. Trimming took 8 bases from V and 5 from J; bases not matched to a gene: 5. The CDR3 loop spans 13 amino acids. Germline-derived CDR1 and CDR2 are MNHEY and SMNVEV (reference sequence). CDR3 coding DNA: TGTGCCAGCGGGACTAGCGACGTGGAGACCCAGTACTTC. Translated: CASGTSDVETQYF.

This clonotype was recorded many times. The rearrangement links TRBV6-8 to TRBJ2-7, with 9 bases that match TRBD2. This CDR3 has 13 amino acids. Germline CDR1 is MNHGY and CDR2 is SAAAGT. V was pared by 7 bases and J by 13 bases, with 14 bases of the junction left unmatched. CDR3 residues: CASIGTSSYEPYF. The CDR3 DNA reads as TGTGCCAGCATCGGGACTAGCTCCTACGAGCCCTACTTC.

This clonotype showed up just once. The chain is built from TRBV6-5 and TRBJ2-2; D is unresolved. Trimming left V 6 bases short and J 4 bases short, with 6 bases between. The CDR3 runs 12 residues. Germline values: CDR1 MNHEY, CDR2 SVGAGI. CDR3 in amino acids: CASRPATGELFF. The CDR3, as DNA: TGTGCCAGCAGACCAGCCACCGGGGAGCTGTTTTTT.

This clonotype was picked up many times. The chain carries TRBV5-4 and TRBJ2-1, with D perhaps TRBD1 or TRBD2 (6 bases each). Germline CDR1 SGHNT, CDR2 YYREEE (reference sequence). The CDR3 is 15 residues long. Between the trimmed V and J ends, which lost 6 bases and 7 bases, there was a span of 20 bases. In nucleotides, the CDR3 is TGTGCCAGCACTACCGAGGGGGGCGCAAGTAATGAGCAGTTCTTC. The encoded protein is CASTTEGGASNEQFF.

This clonotype was recorded many times. J is TRBJ1-2 and V is TRBV7-9; TRBD1 agrees at 8 bases. Trimming at V came to 5 bases and at J to 2 bases, leaving 4 bases not matched to a gene. The CDR3 is 14 residues long. CDR1 is SEHNR, CDR2 FQNEAQ, per germline (reference sequence). CDR3 amino acids: CASSPRQGNYGYTF. The CDR3 nucleotides read TGTGCCAGCAGCCCCCGACAGGGGAACTATGGCTACACCTTC.

This clonotype was found many times. V is TRBV7-6 and J is TRBJ2-7; possible D gene TRBD1, 6 bases. The CDR3 sequence is 14 residues long. Germline CDR1 reads SGHVS; CDR2 reads FNYEAQ. Trimming stripped 5 bases from V and 1 base from J, with 12 bases between. The CDR3 spells CASSPTGSSYEQYF. As DNA, the CDR3 is TGTGCCAGCAGCCCAACAGGGTCTTCCTACGAGCAGTACTTC.

The rearrangement links TRBV15 to TRBJ2-5; TRBD1 aligns across 9 bases. Germline-derived CDR1 and CDR2 are LNHNV and YYDKDF (reference sequence). Losses at the gene ends were 4 bases for V and 4 bases for J; bases not matched to a gene: 7. This CDR3 is built from 15 residues. CDR3 sequence (DNA): TGTGCCACCAGCATAACACAGGGGGCGCGAGAGACCCAGTACTTC. This codes for CATSITQGARETQYF.

This clonotype has at least ten counts. V usage is TRBV12-3 or TRBV12-4 and J usage is TRBJ1-3; D gene unclear. The V end was cut by 6 bases, the J end by 0 bases, with 9 bases between. The CDR3 length is 14 residues. Here the CDR3 reads CASSGYVSGNTIYF. The CDR3, as DNA: TGTGCCAGCAGCGGCTACGTCTCTGGAAACACCATATATTTT.

This clonotype was detected ten times or more. The genes are TRBV5-1 and TRBJ2-3, with TRBD1 matching 7 bases. Losses at the gene ends were 4 bases for V and 1 base for J; bases not matched to a gene: 12. The CDR3 is 17 amino acids. CDR1 and CDR2 from the germline V gene are SGHRS and YFSETQ. The CDR3, as DNA: TGCGCCAGCAGCAGACGAACAGGGGAACGGGGCACAGATACGCAGTATTTT. This codes for CASSRRTGERGTDTQYF.

In its sample, this clonotype was seen many times. CDR3 sequence (DNA): TGCAGTGCTAGATCCCCAGCCTACGAGCAGTACTTC. Encoded protein: CSARSPAYEQYF. V and J are TRBV20-1 and TRBJ2-7; D is undetermined. CDR3 length: 12 amino acids. The germline V gene encodes CDR1 DFQATT and CDR2 SNEGSKA (reference sequence). V gave up 2 bases and J gave up 2 bases, with 7 bases separating them.

Many counts were recorded for this clonotype. This chain joins TRBV7-2 and TRBJ2-5, with D possibly matching TRBD1 (6 bases). V was shortened by 7 bases and J by 5 bases, with 17 bases between the two germline ends. Germline CDR1 is SGHTA and CDR2 is FQGNSA. The CDR3 extends over 14 amino acids. CDR3 sequence: CASNRDPGEETQYF. The CDR3 coding sequence is TGTGCCAGCAACCGGGACCCAGGGGAGGAGACCCAGTACTTC. The full variable domain, in which reference TRBV7-2 and TRBJ2-5 provide the parts outside the CDR3, is GAGVSQSPSNKVTEKGKDVELRCDPISGHTALYWYRQSLGQGLEFLIYFQGNSAPDKSGLPSDRFSAERTGGSVSTLTIQRTQQEDSAVYLCASNRDPGEETQYFGPGTRLLVL.